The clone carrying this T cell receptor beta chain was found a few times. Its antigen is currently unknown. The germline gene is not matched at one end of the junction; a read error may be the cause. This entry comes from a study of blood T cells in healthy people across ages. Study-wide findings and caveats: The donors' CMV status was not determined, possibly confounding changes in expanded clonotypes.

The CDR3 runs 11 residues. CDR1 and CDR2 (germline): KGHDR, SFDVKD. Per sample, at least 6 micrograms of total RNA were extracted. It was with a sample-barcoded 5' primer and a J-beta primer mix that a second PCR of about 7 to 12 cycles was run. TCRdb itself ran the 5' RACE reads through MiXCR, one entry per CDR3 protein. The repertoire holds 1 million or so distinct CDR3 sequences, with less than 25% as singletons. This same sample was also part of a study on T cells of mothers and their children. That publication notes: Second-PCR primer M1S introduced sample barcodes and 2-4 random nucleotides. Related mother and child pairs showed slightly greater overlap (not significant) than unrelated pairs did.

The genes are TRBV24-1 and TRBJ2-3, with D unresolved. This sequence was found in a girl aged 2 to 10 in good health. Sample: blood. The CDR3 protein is CATRSTDTQYF. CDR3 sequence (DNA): TGTGCCACCAGGAGCACGGATACGCAGTATTTT.